The 14 T cell receptor beta chains given below trace back to one sample, sequenced in a study of T cell responses to AZD1222 COVID-19 vaccine. The method was immunoSEQ multiplex PCR; TCRdb's version includes in-frame clones alone and lacks a portion of them. There are almost 95,000 clones in the sample; approximately 81% occur only once, and 4.5% lies in the top ten. The sample consisted of peripheral blood, taken 28 days after the second AZD1222 dose. These receptors all stem from an adult who received the AZD1222 COVID-19 vaccine.

This clone has only a few counts. This chain links TRBV20-1 with TRBJ2-7, with a tentative D call TRBD1 (6 bases). Germline V CDR1 and CDR2: DFQATT, SNEGSKA (reference sequence). Trimming removed 2 bases at V and 13 bases at J, with 15 bases between. This CDR3 comprises 11 residues. CDR3 in amino acids: CSARFVGGVYF. CDR3 sequence (DNA): TGCAGTGCTAGATTTGTAGGGGGTGTATACTTC.

The rearrangement links TRBV6-5 to TRBJ1-1; the match to TRBD1 covers 8 bases. The junction had 5 bases not matched to a gene; V was cut back by 5 bases and J by 3 bases. CDR3 size: 14 residues. Germline CDR1 is MNHEY and CDR2 is SVGAGI. The CDR3, as DNA: TGTGCCAGCAGTCCGGACAGGGCTTACACTGAAGCTTTCTTT. Its protein is CASSPDRAYTEAFF.

This chain connects TRBV28 to TRBJ1-4; 7 nucleotides align to TRBD1. Unmatched junction bases numbered 9, after V lost 6 bases and J lost 5 bases. This CDR3 contains 15 residues. Germline values: CDR1 MDHEN, CDR2 SYDVKM. The CDR3 sequence: CASSPLGRGNEKLFF. The CDR3, as DNA: TGTGCCAGCAGCCCCTTAGGCAGGGGGAATGAAAAACTGTTTTTT.

J is TRBJ1-2 and V is TRBV4-3; D not certain. Germline CDR1 reads LGHNA; CDR2 reads YSLEER. The CDR3 runs to 17 residues. The V end lost 0 bases, the J end lost 8 bases, and 22 bases lay between the germline ends. The DNA for the CDR3 is TGCGCCAGCAGCCAAGATTTGGGGATCCCCTTGACAAAAGGCTACACCTTC. Protein product: CASSQDLGIPLTKGYTF.

The chain carries TRBV7-9 and TRBJ1-2; D ambiguous. Per the germline V gene, CDR1 is SEHNR and CDR2 is FQNEAQ (reference sequence). V was shortened by 5 bases and J by 2 bases, with 12 bases between the two germline ends. CDR3 size: 14 residues. The CDR3 coding sequence is TGTGCCAGCAGCCTGGACTTCACCAACTATGGCTACACCTTC. This sequence encodes CASSLDFTNYGYTF.

In its sample, this clone was seen a few times. The rearrangement links TRBV11-2 to TRBJ2-1; D not resolved. CDR1 is SGHAT and CDR2 is FQNNGV in the germline V gene. Trimming removed 5 bases at V and 10 bases at J, with 12 bases between. The CDR3 loop spans 12 amino acids. The CDR3, as DNA: TGTGCCAGCAGCGAGGCGGTGGGGGAGCAGTTCTTC. Its protein is CASSEAVGEQFF.

V and J are TRBV6-5 and TRBJ2-7, with a possible D match to TRBD2 (6 bases). The V gene's germline CDR1 is MNHEY and CDR2 SVGAGI. V was cut by 4 bases and J by 3 bases, with 19 bases left in between. This CDR3 spans 16 amino acids. CDR3 nucleotides: TGTGCCAGCAGTTCCGGGTTCGGGGCGGGAAGCTACGAGCAGTACTTC. This codes for CASSSGFGAGSYEQYF.

The genes are TRBV5-1 and TRBJ2-3; TRBD2 aligns across 8 bases. With 6 bases clipped from V and 0 bases from J, the junction kept 6 bases outside the gene matches. CDR1 SGHRS and CDR2 YFSETQ come from the germline V gene. This CDR3 has 15 residues. The CDR3 loop reads CASKDPSGSTDTQYF. The CDR3 DNA sequence: TGCGCCAGCAAGGACCCTAGCGGGAGCACAGATACGCAGTATTTT.

The gene calls are TRBV29-1 and TRBJ2-3, with D unclear. Germline V gives CDR1 SQVTM, CDR2 ANQGSEA. CDR3 length: 13 amino acids. Trimming left V 3 bases short and J 0 bases short, with 7 bases between. The CDR3 bases are TGCAGCGTTGACGTCTCTAGCACAGATACGCAGTATTTT. Protein: CSVDVSSTDTQYF.

The chain carries TRBV4-1 and TRBJ1-5; D possibly corresponds to TRBD1 (5 bases). With 1 base removed from V and 7 bases from J, the gap between germline ends came to 5 bases. The V gene's germline CDR1 is MGHRA and CDR2 YSYEKL. The CDR3 consists of 12 residues. The CDR3 spells CASSQAGQPQHF. CDR3 coding DNA: TGCGCCAGCAGCCAAGCAGGGCAGCCCCAGCATTTT.

The chain carries TRBV27 and TRBJ1-6; TRBD1 is a possible D gene (5 bases). Germline assignment: CDR1 MNHEY and CDR2 SMNVEV (reference sequence). Trimming removed 5 bases from V and 7 bases from J, with 24 bases in between. The CDR3 is made up of 18 amino acids. The CDR3 region has the DNA TGTGCCAGCAGTCCCCTCCCCACCGGGACCACGAGGAATTCACCCCTCCACTTT. Encoded protein: CASSPLPTGTTRNSPLHF.

The CDR3 loop reads CASSKERRGVTDTQYF. For the CDR3, the DNA is TGTGCCAGCAGCAAGGAGCGGCGGGGGGTCACAGATACGCAGTATTTT. The V gene is TRBV21-1, the J gene TRBJ2-3; TRBD2, the table's D call, lacks a check against the DNA. TRBV21-1 is annotated as a pseudogene. This CDR3 is built from 16 residues.

This clone is a singleton in its sample. V usage is TRBV7-3 and J usage is TRBJ2-7, with TRBD1 matching 7 bases. The CDR3 contains 15 residues. After removal of 5 bases from V and 7 bases from J, the junction contained 14 bases not matched to a gene. Germline CDR1 is SGHTA and CDR2 is FQGTGA. The CDR3 nucleotides read TGTGCCAGCAGCCCCCGGACAGGAGCCCCTGAAGAGCAGTACTTC. Protein: CASSPRTGAPEEQYF.

This clone was detected a few times. The J gene is TRBJ2-7, the V gene TRBV5-1, with a tentative D call TRBD1 (6 bases). CDR1 and CDR2 from the germline V gene are SGHRS and YFSETQ. This CDR3 has 15 amino acids. With 3 bases removed from V and 5 bases from J, the gap between germline ends came to 18 bases. CDR3 nucleotides: TGCGCCAGCAGCTCCAGAACTGGACAGCCCGACGAGCAGTACTTC. The encoded protein is CASSSRTGQPDEQYF.